A single sample is the source of the 13 T cell receptor beta chains below, sequenced in a study of graft-versus-host responses after intestinal transplantation (dated by TCRdb to about 2021). The method was the immunoSEQ multiplex PCR assay. The immuneACCESS repertoire file appears here via TCRdb, limited to in-frame rearrangements. These files lack a portion of the clones; in checked studies, under half of the deficit traces to unresolved V genes, and the cause of the others is not known. The sample data list about 50,000 clones, and 92% of these were observed just once. Roughly 2.7% of the sample is in the top ten clones. No antigens are known for them. The intended sense of this specimen's time point label: cells obtained before transplantation from donor or recipient. Specimen: unstimulated CD4+ T cells sorted from spleen or lymph node cells, collected before transplant. The receptors were gathered from a human donor who was the organ donor for an intestinal transplant.

The chain combines TRBV4-1 with TRBJ1-5; no firm D call. The CDR3 is made up of 13 amino acids. The V end was cut by 4 bases, the J end by 4 bases, with 8 bases between. CDR1 and CDR2 (germline): MGHRA, YSYEKL. CDR3 loop: CASSPLGNQPQHF. The DNA of the CDR3 is TGCGCCAGCAGCCCGCTGGGGAATCAGCCCCAGCATTTT.

This chain links TRBV28 with TRBJ2-3; 11 bases line up with TRBD2. From germline, CDR1 is MDHEN and CDR2 SYDVKM. This CDR3 is 20 amino acids long. J was trimmed by 6 bases and V by 8 bases; bases with no gene match: 25. The CDR3: CASASGTAELTSGIPDTQYF. The DNA for the CDR3 is TGTGCCAGCGCCTCCGGGACAGCGGAACTGACTAGCGGGATTCCCGATACGCAGTATTTT. Variable domain in full (rest from reference TRBV28 and TRBJ2-3): DVKVTQSSRYLVKRTGEKVFLECVQDMDHENMFWYRQDPGLGLRLIYFSYDVKMKEKGDIPEGYSVSREKKERFSLILESASTNQTSMYLCASASGTAELTSGIPDTQYFGPGTRLTVL.

This chain links TRBV30 with TRBJ2-1, with D uncertain. Trimming shortened V by 0 bases and J by 0 bases, and 6 bases separated the two germline ends. This CDR3 comprises 14 residues. CDR1 and CDR2 (germline): GTSNPN, SVGIG (reference sequence). CDR3 sequence reads: CAWSVPGSYNEQFF. The CDR3 DNA is TGTGCCTGGAGTGTACCGGGCTCCTACAATGAGCAGTTCTTC.

The J gene is TRBJ2-1, the V gene TRBV28; TRBD2 matches at 9 bases. There are 16 residues in the CDR3. V trimming: 6 bases; J trimming: 1 base; junction bases outside the gene matches: 7. In germline, CDR1 is MDHEN, CDR2 SYDVKM. The CDR3, as DNA: TGTGCCAGCAGAATAACTAGCGGGCTGTCCTACAATGAGCAGTTCTTC. Its protein product is CASRITSGLSYNEQFF.

This chain uses TRBV4-3 with TRBJ2-1; D gene ambiguous. The CDR3 contains 17 residues. Germline CDR1 and CDR2: LGHNA and YSLEER. The V gene lost 0 bases and the J gene lost 4 bases, with 16 bases spanning the gap. CDR3 DNA: TGCGCCAGCAGCCAAGATGCGGTGCAGGATGGGTACAATGAGCAGTTCTTC. This sequence encodes CASSQDAVQDGYNEQFF.

The gene calls are TRBV15 and TRBJ1-1; D call uncertain. CDR1 and CDR2 (germline): LNHNV, YYDKDF (reference sequence). Trimming left V 3 bases short and J 0 bases short, with 8 bases between. The CDR3 runs 14 residues. Here the CDR3 reads CATSRVNMNTEAFF. CDR3 bases: TGTGCCACCAGCAGGGTTAACATGAACACTGAAGCTTTCTTT.

The rearrangement joins TRBV9 to TRBJ1-4, with D possibly being TRBD1 (6 bases). With 0 bases removed from V and 7 bases from J, the gap between germline ends came to 10 bases. The CDR3 is 14 amino acids. Per the germline V gene, CDR1 is SGDLS and CDR2 is YYNGEE. The CDR3 is CASSVGTGFEKLFF. The CDR3 DNA is TGTGCCAGCAGCGTAGGTACAGGGTTTGAAAAACTGTTTTTT.

This chain links TRBV2 with TRBJ2-3, with 8 nucleotides matching TRBD2. The germline gives CDR1 SNHLY, CDR2 FYNNEI. This CDR3 contains 15 residues. V was clipped by 1 base and J by 6 bases; unmatched bases: 6. The CDR3 protein is CASSEVGRAWDTQYF. The CDR3 DNA reads as TGTGCCAGCAGTGAAGTCGGGAGGGCCTGGGATACGCAGTATTTT.

The rearrangement uses TRBV10-3 and TRBJ2-4, with 13 bases that match TRBD2. CDR3 length: 19 amino acids. Germline V gene data show CDR1 as ENHRY and CDR2 as SYGVKD. With 5 bases clipped from V and 7 bases from J, the junction kept 17 bases outside the gene matches. In DNA form, the CDR3 reads TGTGCCATCAGTCCATCAGTGACCCGACTAGCGGGGGGTGGGAACATTCAGTACTTC. Its protein product is CAISPSVTRLAGGGNIQYF.

The J gene is TRBJ2-3, the V gene TRBV7-7; D not resolved. V lost 3 bases to trimming and J lost 0 bases, with 10 bases between them. The germline V gene has CDR1 SSHAT and CDR2 FNYEAQ (reference sequence). The CDR3 length is 15 residues. The CDR3 reads CASSFGPPSTDTQYF. CDR3 bases: TGTGCCAGCAGCTTTGGGCCCCCTAGCACAGATACGCAGTATTTT.

J is TRBJ1-1 and V is TRBV7-2; D is uncertain. The CDR3 runs 14 residues. The V end lost 5 bases, the J end lost 1 base, and 11 bases lay between the germline ends. The V gene's germline CDR1 is SGHTA and CDR2 FQGNSA. CDR3 nucleotide sequence: TGTGCCAGCAGCCCTTTAGACGGGAACACTGAAGCTTTCTTT. Translated: CASSPLDGNTEAFF.

This clone has only one observation. The V gene is TRBV27, the J gene TRBJ2-7; TRBD2 aligns across 8 bases. The CDR3 extends over 15 amino acids. Germline CDR1 MNHEY, CDR2 SMNVEV (reference sequence). After removal of 8 bases from V and 2 bases from J, the junction contained 11 bases not matched to a gene. The DNA for the CDR3 is TGTGCCAGCTCTCGCGGGCTAGCGGGCGCCTACGAGCAGTACTTC. Translated: CASSRGLAGAYEQYF.

The V and J genes are TRBV5-6 and TRBJ2-5, with 8 bases identical to TRBD1. Germline trimming cut 4 bases from V and 4 bases from J; bases unmatched to any gene: 3. Germline V lookup: CDR1 SGHDT, CDR2 YYEEEE. CDR3 length: 13 amino acids. CDR3 DNA sequence: TGTGCCAGCAGCATGGACAGGGTAGAGACCCAGTACTTC. This encodes CASSMDRVETQYF.